The clone carrying this T cell receptor beta chain was counted ten times or more. The antigen is undetermined. One entry per CDR3 protein results from TCRdb running MiXCR on the 5' RACE reads. The sample holds 150,000 to 200,000 distinct CDR3 sequences; under 14% are singletons and the top ten take 29%. Trimming took 3 bases from V and 4 from J; bases not matched to a gene: 5. The CDR3 spans 15 residues. CDR1 is KGHDR, CDR2 SFDVKD, per germline. The sample is drawn from a study of CD8 T cells in ankylosing spondylitis. Findings and limits, study-wide: Disease-linked clones reportedly showed significant enrichment in matched ankylosing spondylitis synovial fluid.

The sequence was obtained from a male donor with ankylosing spondylitis or in good health (not recorded which). The sequencing sample was made of blood, either unsorted or a sorted T cell fraction (not recorded which). This sequence joins TRBV24-1 and TRBJ2-5, with 9 bases fitting TRBD2. CDR3 residues: CATSDDRTSAETQYF. The DNA for the CDR3 is TGTGCCACCAGTGATGACAGGACTAGCGCAGAGACCCAGTACTTC.